The clone carrying this T cell receptor beta chain was counted only a few times. V was trimmed by 8 bases and J by 9 bases, leaving 23 bases between them. The CDR3 runs 14 residues. Germline values: CDR1 DFQATT, CDR2 SNEGSKA (reference sequence). The sample belongs to a study of identical twins. Via MiXCR, TCRdb re-called the 5' RACE reads, giving one row per CDR3 protein. The sample records 400,000 to 600,000 distinct CDR3 sequences, approximately 20% being singletons. These same data were also listed under a study on yellow fever vaccine responses in identical twins. As that study records: Twins reportedly mounted vaccine T cell responses that seemed partly convergent, partly personalized.

The sequence derives from a woman between 18 and 30 years old in good health. The V gene is TRBV20-1, the J gene TRBJ2-1; D gene ambiguous. Material for sequencing was CD4+ T cells sorted from blood. CDR3 DNA: TGCAGTCAGTCCCGGCAGGACCTTTTTGGTGAGCAGTTCTTC. It yields the protein CSQSRQDLFGEQFF.